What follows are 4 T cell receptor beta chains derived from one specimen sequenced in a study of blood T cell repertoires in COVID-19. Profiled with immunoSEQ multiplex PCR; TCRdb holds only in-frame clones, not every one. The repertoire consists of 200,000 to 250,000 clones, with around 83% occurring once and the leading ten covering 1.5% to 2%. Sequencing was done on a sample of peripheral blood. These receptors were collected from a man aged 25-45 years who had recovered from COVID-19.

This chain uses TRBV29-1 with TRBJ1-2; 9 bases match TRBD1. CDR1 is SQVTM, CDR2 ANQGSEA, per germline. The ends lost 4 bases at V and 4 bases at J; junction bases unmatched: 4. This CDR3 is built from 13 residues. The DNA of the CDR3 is TGCAGCGTTGGGGACAGGGATGCCTATGGCTACACCTTC. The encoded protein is CSVGDRDAYGYTF.

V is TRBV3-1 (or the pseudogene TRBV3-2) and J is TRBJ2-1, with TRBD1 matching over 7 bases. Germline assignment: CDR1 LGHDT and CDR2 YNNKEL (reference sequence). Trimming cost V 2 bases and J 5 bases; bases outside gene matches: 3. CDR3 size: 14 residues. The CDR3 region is CASSQQGQNNEQFF. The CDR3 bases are TGTGCCAGCAGCCAACAGGGACAGAACAATGAGCAGTTCTTC.

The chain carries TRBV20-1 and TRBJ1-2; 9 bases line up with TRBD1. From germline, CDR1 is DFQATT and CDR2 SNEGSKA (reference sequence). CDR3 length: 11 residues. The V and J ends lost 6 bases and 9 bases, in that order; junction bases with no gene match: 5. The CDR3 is CSAGGQGRYTF. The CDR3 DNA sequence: TGCAGTGCCGGCGGACAGGGGCGCTACACCTTC.

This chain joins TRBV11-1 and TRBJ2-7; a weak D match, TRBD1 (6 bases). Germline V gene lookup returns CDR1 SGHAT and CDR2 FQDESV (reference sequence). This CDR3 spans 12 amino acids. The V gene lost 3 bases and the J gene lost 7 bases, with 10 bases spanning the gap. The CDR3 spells CASSLGQGEQYV. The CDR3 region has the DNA TGTGCCAGCAGCTTGGGCCAGGGGGAGCAGTACGTC.